This entry features one T cell receptor beta chain sequence. The record originates from a study of blood T cell repertoires in COVID-19. About the study: COVID-19 samples from acute and convalescent phases originated in the United States, Italy and Spain.

Participant age was roughly 18 to 95 years, and participants resided in fewer than 30 US areas. Researchers sorted participants into cohorts using their self-reported clinical history. Within 2 weeks of study entry, exposed participants had contacted a PCR-confirmed or clinician-diagnosed COVID-19 case. Assay used: immunoSEQ multiplex PCR; TCRdb lists only in-frame clones, some missing. The sample records under 250,000 clones, 83% being singletons. This CDR3 has 13 amino acids. CDR1 is LGHDT and CDR2 is YNNKEL in the germline V gene (reference sequence). V lost 5 bases to trimming and J lost 0 bases; unmatched junction nucleotides: 0.

This TCR was recovered from a woman aged 40-49 years who had been exposed to COVID-19. The sequenced sample consisted of PBMCs or T cells enriched from blood (not recorded which). The genes are TRBV3-1 (or the pseudogene TRBV3-2) and TRBJ2-7, with 8 bases fitting TRBD1. CDR3 bases: TGTGCCAGCAGCGACAGGGGCTCCTACGAGCAGTACTTC. Residues: CASSDRGSYEQYF.